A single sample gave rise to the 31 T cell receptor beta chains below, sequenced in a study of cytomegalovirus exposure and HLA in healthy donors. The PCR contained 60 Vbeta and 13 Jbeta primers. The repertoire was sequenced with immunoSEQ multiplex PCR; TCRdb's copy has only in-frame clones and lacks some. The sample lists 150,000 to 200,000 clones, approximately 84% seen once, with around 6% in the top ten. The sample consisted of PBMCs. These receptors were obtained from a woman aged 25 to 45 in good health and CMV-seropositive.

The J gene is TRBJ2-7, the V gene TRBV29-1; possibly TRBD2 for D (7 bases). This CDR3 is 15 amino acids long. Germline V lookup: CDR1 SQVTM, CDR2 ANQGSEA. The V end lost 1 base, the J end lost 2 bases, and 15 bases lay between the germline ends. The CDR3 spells CSVEGGGPMTYEQYF. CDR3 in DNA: TGCAGCGTTGAAGGGGGGGGGCCAATGACCTACGAGCAGTACTTC.

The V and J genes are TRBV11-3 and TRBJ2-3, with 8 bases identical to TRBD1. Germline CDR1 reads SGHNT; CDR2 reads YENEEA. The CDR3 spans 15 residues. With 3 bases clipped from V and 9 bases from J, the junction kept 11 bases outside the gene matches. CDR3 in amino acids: CASSFGTGVLGTQYF. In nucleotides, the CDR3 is TGTGCCAGCAGCTTCGGGACAGGAGTTTTGGGCACGCAGTATTTT.

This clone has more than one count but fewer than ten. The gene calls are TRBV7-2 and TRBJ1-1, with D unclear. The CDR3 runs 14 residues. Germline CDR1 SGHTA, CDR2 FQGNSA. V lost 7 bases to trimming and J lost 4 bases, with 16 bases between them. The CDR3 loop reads CASNLMGSPTEAFF. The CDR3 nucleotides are TGTGCCAGCAACCTCATGGGGAGTCCCACTGAAGCTTTCTTT. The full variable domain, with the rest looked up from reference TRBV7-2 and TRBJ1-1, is GAGVSQSPSNKVTEKGKDVELRCDPISGHTALYWYRQSLGQGLEFLIYFQGNSAPDKSGLPSDRFSAERTGGSVSTLTIQRTQQEDSAVYLCASNLMGSPTEAFFGQGTRLTVV.

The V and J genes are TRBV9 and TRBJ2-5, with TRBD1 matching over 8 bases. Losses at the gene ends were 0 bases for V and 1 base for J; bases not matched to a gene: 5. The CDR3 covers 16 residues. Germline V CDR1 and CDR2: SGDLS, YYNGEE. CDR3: CASSVATGTGQETQYF. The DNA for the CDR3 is TGTGCCAGCAGCGTAGCTACAGGGACAGGCCAAGAGACCCAGTACTTC.

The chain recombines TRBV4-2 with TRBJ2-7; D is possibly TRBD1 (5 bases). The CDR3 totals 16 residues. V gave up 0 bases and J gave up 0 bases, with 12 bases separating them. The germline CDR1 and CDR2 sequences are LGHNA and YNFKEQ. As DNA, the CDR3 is TGTGCCAGCAGCCAAGATGAAAGGGGCAGCTCCTACGAGCAGTACTTC. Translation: CASSQDERGSSYEQYF.

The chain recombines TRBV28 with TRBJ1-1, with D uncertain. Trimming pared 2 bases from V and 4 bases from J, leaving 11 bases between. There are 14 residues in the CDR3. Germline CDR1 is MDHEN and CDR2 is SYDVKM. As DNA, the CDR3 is TGTGCCAGCAGTTTACAACCTCGGGGCACTGAAGCTTTCTTT. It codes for CASSLQPRGTEAFF.

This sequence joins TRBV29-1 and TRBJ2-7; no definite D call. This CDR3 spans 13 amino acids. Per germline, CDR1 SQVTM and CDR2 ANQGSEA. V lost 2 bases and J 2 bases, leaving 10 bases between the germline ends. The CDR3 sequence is CSVETDIAYEQYF. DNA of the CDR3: TGCAGCGTTGAAACAGATATTGCCTACGAGCAGTACTTC.

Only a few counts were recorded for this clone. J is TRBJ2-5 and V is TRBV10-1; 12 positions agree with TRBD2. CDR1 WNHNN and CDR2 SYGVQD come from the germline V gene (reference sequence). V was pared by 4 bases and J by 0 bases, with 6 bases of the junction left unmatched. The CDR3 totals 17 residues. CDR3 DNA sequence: TGCGCCAGCAGTGGACTAGCGGGAGACTGGTACCAAGAGACCCAGTACTTC. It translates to CASSGLAGDWYQETQYF.

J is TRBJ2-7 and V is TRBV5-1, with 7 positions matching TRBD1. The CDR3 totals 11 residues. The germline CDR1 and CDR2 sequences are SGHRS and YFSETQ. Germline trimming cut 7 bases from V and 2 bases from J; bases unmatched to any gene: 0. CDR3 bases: TGCGCCAGCGGGACAGCCTACGAGCAGTACTTC. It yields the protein CASGTAYEQYF.

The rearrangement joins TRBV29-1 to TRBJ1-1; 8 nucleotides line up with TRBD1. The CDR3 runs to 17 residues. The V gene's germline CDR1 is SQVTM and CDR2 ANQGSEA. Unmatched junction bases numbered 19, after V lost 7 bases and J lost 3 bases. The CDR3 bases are TGCAGCGCCGTCGATGGACAGGGTGACGAGTGGGACACTGAAGCTTTCTTT. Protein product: CSAVDGQGDEWDTEAFF.

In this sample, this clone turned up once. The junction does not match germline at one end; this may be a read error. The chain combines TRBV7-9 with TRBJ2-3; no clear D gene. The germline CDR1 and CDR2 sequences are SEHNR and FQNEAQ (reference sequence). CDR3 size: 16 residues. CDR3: CSSSPPPGAGTDTQYF. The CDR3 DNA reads TGTTCCAGCAGCCCACCCCCCGGCGCGGGCACAGATACGCAGTATTTT.

This chain's CDR3 is CASDRGGNTIYF. In nucleotides, the CDR3 is TGTGCCAGTGACAGGGGTGGAAACACCATATATTTT. The V and J genes are TRBV19 and TRBJ1-3; the match to TRBD1 covers 8 bases. CDR3 length equals 12 residues. Germline trimming cut 8 bases from V and 3 bases from J; bases unmatched to any gene: 0. Germline CDR1 is LNHDA and CDR2 is SQIVND (reference sequence).

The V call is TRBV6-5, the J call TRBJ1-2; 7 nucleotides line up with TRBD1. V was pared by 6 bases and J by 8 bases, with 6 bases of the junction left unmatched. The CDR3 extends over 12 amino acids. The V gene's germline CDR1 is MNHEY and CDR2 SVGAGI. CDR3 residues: CASSPTGDGYTF. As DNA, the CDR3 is TGTGCCAGCAGCCCCACAGGGGACGGCTACACCTTC.

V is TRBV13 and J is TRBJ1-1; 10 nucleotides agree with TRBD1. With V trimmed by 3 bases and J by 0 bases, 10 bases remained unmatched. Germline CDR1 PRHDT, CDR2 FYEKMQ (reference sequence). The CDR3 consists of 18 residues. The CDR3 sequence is CASSFRGTGVFMNTEAFF. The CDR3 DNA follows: TGTGCCAGCAGCTTTCGGGGGACAGGGGTTTTCATGAACACTGAAGCTTTCTTT.

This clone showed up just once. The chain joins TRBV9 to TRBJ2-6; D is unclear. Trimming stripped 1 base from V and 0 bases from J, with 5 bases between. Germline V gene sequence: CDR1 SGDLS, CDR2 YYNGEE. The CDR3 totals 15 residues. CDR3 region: CASSVRVSGANVLTF. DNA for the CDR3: TGTGCCAGCAGCGTAAGAGTCTCTGGGGCCAACGTCCTGACTTTC.

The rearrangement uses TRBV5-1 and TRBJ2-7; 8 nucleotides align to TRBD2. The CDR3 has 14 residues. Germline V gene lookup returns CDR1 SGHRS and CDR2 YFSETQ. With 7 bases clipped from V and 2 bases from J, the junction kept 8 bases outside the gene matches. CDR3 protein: CASGVSGGPYEQYF. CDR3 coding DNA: TGCGCCAGCGGTGTTTCGGGAGGGCCCTACGAGCAGTACTTC. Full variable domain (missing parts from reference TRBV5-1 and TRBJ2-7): KAGVTQTPRYLIKTRGQQVTLSCSPISGHRSVSWYQQTPGQGLQFLFEYFSETQRNKGNFPGRFSGRQFSNSRSEMNVSTLELGDSALYLCASGVSGGPYEQYFGPGTRLTVT.

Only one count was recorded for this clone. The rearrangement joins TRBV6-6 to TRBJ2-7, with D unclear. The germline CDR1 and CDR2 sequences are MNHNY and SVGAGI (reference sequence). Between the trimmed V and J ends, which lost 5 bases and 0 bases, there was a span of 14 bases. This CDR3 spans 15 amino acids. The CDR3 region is CASSQKRVDSYEQYF. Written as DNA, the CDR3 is TGTGCCAGCAGTCAGAAGCGAGTAGACTCCTACGAGCAGTACTTC.

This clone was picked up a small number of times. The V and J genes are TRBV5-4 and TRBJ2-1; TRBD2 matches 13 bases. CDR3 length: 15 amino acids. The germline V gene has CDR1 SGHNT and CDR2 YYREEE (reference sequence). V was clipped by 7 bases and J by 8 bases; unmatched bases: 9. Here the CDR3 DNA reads TGTGCCAGCGGCGCCTGGACTAGCGGGAGTTATGAGCAGTTCTTC. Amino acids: CASGAWTSGSYEQFF.

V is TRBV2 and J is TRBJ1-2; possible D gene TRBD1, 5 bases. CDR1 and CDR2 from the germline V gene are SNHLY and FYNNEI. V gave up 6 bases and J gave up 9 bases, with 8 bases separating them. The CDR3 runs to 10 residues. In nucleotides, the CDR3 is TGTGCCAGCAGGCCAGGGAGCTACACCTTC. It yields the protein CASRPGSYTF.

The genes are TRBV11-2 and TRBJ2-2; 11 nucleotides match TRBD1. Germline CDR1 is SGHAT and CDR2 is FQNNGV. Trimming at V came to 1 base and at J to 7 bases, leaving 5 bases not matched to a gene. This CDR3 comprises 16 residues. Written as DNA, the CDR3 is TGTGCCAGCAGCTTAGGGACAGGGGGCTGGGACGGGGAGCTGTTTTTT. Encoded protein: CASSLGTGGWDGELFF.

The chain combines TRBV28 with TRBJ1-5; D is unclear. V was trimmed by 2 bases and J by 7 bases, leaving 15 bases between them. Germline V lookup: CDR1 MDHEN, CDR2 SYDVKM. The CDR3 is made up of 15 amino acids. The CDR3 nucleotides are TGTGCCAGCAGTTTAGTGGAGGGAGTCCGGCAGCCCCAGCATTTT. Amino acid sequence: CASSLVEGVRQPQHF.

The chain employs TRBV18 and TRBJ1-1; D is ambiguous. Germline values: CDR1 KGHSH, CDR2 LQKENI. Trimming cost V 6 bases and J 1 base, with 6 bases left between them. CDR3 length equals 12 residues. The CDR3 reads CASSGQNTEAFF. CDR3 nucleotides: TGTGCCAGCTCCGGTCAGAACACTGAAGCTTTCTTT.

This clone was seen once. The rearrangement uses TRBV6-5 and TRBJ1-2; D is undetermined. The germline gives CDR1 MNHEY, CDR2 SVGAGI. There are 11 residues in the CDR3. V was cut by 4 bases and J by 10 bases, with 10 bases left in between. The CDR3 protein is CASSWRQHYTF. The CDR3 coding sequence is TGTGCCAGCAGTTGGCGACAACACTACACCTTC.

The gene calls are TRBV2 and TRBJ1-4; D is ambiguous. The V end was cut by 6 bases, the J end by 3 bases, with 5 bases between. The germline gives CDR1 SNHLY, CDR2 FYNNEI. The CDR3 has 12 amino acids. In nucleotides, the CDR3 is TGTGCCAGCAGGAGAGCTAATGAAAAACTGTTTTTT. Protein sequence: CASRRANEKLFF. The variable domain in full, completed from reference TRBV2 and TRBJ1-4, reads EPEVTQTPSHQVTQMGQEVILRCVPISNHLYFYWYRQILGQKVEFLVSFYNNEISEKSEIFDDQFSVERPDGSNFTLKIRSTKLEDSAMYFCASRRANEKLFFGSGTQLSVL.

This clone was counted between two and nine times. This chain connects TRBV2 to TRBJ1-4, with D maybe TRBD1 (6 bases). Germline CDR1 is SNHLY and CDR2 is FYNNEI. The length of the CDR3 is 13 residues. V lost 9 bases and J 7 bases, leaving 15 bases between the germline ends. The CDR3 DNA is TGTGCCAGTCAGACAGGCCGGAGTGAAAAACTGTTTTTT. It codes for CASQTGRSEKLFF.

CDR3 amino acids: CASRSTASEGPQHF. CDR3 bases: TGCGCCAGCAGGTCGACAGCTAGCGAGGGACCCCAGCATTTT. The V call is TRBV5-1, the J call TRBJ1-5, with TRBD1 as a possible D gene (5 bases). Germline values: CDR1 SGHRS, CDR2 YFSETQ. This CDR3 is 14 amino acids long. V gave up 5 bases and J gave up 10 bases, with 19 bases separating them.

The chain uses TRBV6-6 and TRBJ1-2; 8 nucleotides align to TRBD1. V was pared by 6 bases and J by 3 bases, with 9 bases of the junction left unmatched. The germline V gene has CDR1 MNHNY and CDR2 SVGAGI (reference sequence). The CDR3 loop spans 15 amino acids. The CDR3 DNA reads TGTGCCAGCAGCCCCCAGGGGGCGAAACACTATGGCTACACCTTC. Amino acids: CASSPQGAKHYGYTF.

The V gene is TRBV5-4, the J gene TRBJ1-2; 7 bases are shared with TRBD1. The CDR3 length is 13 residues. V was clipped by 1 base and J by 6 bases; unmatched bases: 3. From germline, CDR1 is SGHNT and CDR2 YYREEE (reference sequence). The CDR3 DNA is TGTGCCAGCAGCTTGTCGCAGGGGGATGGCTACACCTTC. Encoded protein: CASSLSQGDGYTF.

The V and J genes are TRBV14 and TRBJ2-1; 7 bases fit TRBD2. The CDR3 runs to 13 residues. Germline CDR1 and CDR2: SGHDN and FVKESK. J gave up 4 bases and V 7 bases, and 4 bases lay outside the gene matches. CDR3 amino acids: CASTGGIYNEQFF. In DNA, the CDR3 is TGTGCCAGCACCGGGGGGATTTACAATGAGCAGTTCTTC.

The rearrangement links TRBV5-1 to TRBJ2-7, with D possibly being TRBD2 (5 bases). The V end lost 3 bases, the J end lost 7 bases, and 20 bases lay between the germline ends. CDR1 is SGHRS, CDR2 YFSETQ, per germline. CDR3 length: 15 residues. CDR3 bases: TGCGCCAGCAGCTGGACGGATGGAGGACTGGGGGAGCAGTACTTC. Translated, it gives CASSWTDGGLGEQYF.

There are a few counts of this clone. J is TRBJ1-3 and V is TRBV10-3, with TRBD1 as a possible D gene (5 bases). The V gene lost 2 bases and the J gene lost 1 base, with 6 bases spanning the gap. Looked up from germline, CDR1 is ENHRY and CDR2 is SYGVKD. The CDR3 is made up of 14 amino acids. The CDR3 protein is CAISEAGSGNTIYF. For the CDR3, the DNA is TGTGCCATCAGTGAGGCAGGGTCTGGAAACACCATATATTTT.